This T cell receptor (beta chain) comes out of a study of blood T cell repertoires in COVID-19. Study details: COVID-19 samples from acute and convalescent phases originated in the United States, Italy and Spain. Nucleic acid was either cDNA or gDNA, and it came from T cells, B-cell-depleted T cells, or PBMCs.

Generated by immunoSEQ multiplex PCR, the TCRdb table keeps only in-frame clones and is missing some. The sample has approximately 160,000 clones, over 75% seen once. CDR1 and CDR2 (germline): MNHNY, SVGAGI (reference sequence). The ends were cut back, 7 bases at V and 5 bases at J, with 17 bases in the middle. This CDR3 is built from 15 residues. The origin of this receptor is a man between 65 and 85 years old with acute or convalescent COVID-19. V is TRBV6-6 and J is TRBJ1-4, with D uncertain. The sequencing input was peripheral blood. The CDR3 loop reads CASKRMVAENEKLFF. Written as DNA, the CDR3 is TGTGCCAGCAAGCGCATGGTGGCAGAAAATGAAAAACTGTTTTTT.